This T cell receptor (beta chain) comes out of a study of regulatory T cells in long-lasting Graves disease. Germline CDR1 SQVTM, CDR2 ANQGSEA. This CDR3 has 10 residues. V was pared by 4 bases and J by 6 bases, with 4 bases between. In building TCR beta libraries, iRepertoire HTBI primers were used together with Arm-PCR of CDR3 regions. TCRdb independently ran MiXCR on the multiplex PCR reads; one entry per CDR3 protein. The top ten hold 23% of the sample, which has 420,000 or so distinct CDR3 sequences, about a sixth seen once. This clonotype occurred a few times. The time point here: newly diagnosed GD, antithyroid drugs for less than 3 months. RNA from PBMCs was the source of the TCR library. In each case, Graves' disease was diagnosed per American Thyroid Association guidelines. Into tubes containing EDTA, about 9.6 milliliters of peripheral blood were drawn. Separately, the same data were catalogued under a study of T cells in Graves' hyperthyroidism and ophthalmopathy. From that second work: HTBI primers drove first-round RT-PCR of the TCR CDR3.

The J gene is TRBJ2-1, the V gene TRBV29-1, with D hard to call. The clonotype comes from a young woman with Graves disease. The material was peripheral blood mononuclear cells (PBMCs), obtained at new diagnosis, from a patient treated with antithyroid drugs. CDR3 in DNA: TGCAGCGTTGTTTTCAATGAGCAGTTCTTC. Translation gives CSVVFNEQFF.